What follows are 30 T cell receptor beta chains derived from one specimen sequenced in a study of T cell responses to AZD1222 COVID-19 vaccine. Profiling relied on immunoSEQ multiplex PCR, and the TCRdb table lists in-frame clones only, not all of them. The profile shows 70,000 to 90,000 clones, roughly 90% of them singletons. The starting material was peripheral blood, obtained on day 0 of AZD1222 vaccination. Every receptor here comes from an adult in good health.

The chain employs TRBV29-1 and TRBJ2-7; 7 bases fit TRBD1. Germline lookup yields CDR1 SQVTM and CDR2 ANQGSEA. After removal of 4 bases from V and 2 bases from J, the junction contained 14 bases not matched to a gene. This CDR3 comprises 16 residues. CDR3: CSVVGDSQNSPYEQYF. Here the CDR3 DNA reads TGCAGCGTTGTCGGGGACAGTCAAAACTCACCCTACGAGCAGTACTTC.

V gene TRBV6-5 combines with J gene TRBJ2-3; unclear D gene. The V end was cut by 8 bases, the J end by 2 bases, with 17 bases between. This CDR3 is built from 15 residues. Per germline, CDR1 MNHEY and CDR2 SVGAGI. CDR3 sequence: CASRPDPYYTDTQYF. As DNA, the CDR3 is TGTGCCAGCCGACCTGATCCCTACTACACAGATACGCAGTATTTT.

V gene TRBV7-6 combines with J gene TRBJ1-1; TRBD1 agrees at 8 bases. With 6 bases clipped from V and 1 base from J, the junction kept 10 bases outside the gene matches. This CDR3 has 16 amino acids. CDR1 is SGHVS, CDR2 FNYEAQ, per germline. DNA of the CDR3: TGTGCCAGCAGACCCGGGACAGGCGATAGGAACACTGAAGCTTTCTTT. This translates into CASRPGTGDRNTEAFF.

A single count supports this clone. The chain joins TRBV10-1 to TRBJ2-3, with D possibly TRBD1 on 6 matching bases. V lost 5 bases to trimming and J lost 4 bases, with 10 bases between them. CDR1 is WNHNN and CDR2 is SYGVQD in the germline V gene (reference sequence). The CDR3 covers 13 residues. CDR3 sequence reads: CASSSQGSDTQYF. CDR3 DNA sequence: TGCGCCAGCAGTTCACAGGGATCAGATACGCAGTATTTT.

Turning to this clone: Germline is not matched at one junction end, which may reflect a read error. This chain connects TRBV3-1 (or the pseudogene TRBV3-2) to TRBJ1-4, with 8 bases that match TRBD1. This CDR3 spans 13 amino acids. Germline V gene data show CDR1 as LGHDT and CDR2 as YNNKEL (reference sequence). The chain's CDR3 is CASSQERGDRSIF. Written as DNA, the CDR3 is TGTGCCAGCAGCCAAGAAAGGGGGGACAGGTCTATTTTT.

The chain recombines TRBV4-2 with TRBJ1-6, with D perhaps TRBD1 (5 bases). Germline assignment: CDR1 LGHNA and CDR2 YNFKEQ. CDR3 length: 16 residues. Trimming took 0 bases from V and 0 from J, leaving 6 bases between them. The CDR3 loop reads CASSQEDSSYNSPLHF. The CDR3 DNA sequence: TGTGCCAGCAGCCAAGAAGACAGCTCCTATAATTCACCCCTCCACTTT.

The CDR3 here is CASSYGQSYGYTF. The CDR3 nucleotides read TGTGCCAGCAGTTATGGGCAGAGCTATGGCTACACCTTC. This chain connects TRBV6-5 to TRBJ1-2; D is ambiguous. V lost 3 bases and J 4 bases, leaving 9 bases between the germline ends. Germline V lookup: CDR1 MNHEY, CDR2 SVGAGI. The CDR3 runs 13 residues.

CDR3 sequence reads: CASSQGLDRADSPLHF. The CDR3, as DNA: TGTGCCAGCAGCCAGGGATTGGACAGGGCTGATTCACCCCTCCACTTT. The V gene is TRBV4-2, the J gene TRBJ1-6; TRBD1 agrees at 8 bases. J was trimmed by 8 bases and V by 3 bases; bases with no gene match: 9. The CDR3 has 16 residues. Germline CDR1 and CDR2: LGHNA and YNFKEQ.

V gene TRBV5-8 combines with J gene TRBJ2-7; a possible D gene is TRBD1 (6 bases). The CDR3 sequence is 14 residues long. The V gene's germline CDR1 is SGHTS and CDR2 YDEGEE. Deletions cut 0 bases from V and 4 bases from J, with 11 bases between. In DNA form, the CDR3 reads TGTGCCAGCAGCTTGGGGGGGCAGGGTTACGAGCAGTACTTC. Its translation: CASSLGGQGYEQYF.

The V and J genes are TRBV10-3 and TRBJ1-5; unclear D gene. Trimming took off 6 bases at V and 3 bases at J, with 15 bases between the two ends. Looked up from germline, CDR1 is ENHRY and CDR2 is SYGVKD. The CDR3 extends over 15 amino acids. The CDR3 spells CAIRSNAGVNQPQHF. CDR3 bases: TGTGCCATCAGGTCAAATGCGGGCGTCAATCAGCCCCAGCATTTT.

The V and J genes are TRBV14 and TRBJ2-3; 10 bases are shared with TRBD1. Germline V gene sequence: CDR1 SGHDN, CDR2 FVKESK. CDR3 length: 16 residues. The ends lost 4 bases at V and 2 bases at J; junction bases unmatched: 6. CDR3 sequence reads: CASSPRQGAFTDTQYF. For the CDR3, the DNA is TGTGCCAGCAGCCCCCGACAGGGGGCCTTCACAGATACGCAGTATTTT.

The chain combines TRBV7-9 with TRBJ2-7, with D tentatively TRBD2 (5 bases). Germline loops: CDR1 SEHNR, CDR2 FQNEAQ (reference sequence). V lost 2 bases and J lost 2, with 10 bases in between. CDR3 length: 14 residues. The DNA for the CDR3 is TGTGCCAGCAGCTTATTGGCTAGCACCTACGAGCAGTACTTC. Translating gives CASSLLASTYEQYF.

The CDR3 sequence is CASSEGAGTGYSPLHF. CDR3 nucleotides: TGTGCCAGCAGTGAAGGGGCCGGGACAGGGTATTCACCCCTCCACTTT. The rearrangement joins TRBV2 to TRBJ1-6; 9 nucleotides agree with TRBD1. Trimming at V came to 1 base and at J to 8 bases, leaving 6 bases not matched to a gene. The CDR3 length is 16 residues. The germline V gene encodes CDR1 SNHLY and CDR2 FYNNEI. The full variable domain, rest sourced from reference TRBV2 and TRBJ1-6, is EPEVTQTPSHQVTQMGQEVILRCVPISNHLYFYWYRQILGQKVEFLVSFYNNEISEKSEIFDDQFSVERPDGSNFTLKIRSTKLEDSAMYFCASSEGAGTGYSPLHFGNGTRLTVT.

This CDR3 reads CASSLFRVQETQYF. DNA for the CDR3: TGTGCCAGCAGCCTGTTCCGGGTCCAAGAGACCCAGTACTTC. The chain has TRBV3-1 (or the pseudogene TRBV3-2) and TRBJ2-5; no clear D gene. In germline, CDR1 is LGHDT, CDR2 YNNKEL (reference sequence). Trimming removed 4 bases at V and 1 base at J, with 10 bases between. This CDR3 contains 14 residues.

CDR3 region: CSAGRGAEAFF. CDR3 bases: TGCAGTGCTGGTCGGGGGGCTGAAGCTTTCTTT. The rearrangement joins TRBV20-1 to TRBJ1-1; weak D call: TRBD1 (5 bases). CDR3 size: 11 residues. Germline V gives CDR1 DFQATT, CDR2 SNEGSKA (reference sequence). The ends were cut back, 5 bases at V and 6 bases at J, with 10 bases in the middle.

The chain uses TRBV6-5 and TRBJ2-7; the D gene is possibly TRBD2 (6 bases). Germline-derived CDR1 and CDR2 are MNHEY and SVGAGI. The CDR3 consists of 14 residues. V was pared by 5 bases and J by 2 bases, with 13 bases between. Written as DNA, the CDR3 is TGTGCCAGCAGTCCCCGGCGGGGCCCCTACGAGCAGTACTTC. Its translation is CASSPRRGPYEQYF.

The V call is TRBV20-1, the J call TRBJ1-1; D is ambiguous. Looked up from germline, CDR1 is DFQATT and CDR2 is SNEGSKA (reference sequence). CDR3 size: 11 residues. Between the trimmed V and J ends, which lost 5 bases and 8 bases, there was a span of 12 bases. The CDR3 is CSAPHREEAFF. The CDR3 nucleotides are TGCAGTGCTCCTCATAGGGAAGAAGCTTTCTTT.

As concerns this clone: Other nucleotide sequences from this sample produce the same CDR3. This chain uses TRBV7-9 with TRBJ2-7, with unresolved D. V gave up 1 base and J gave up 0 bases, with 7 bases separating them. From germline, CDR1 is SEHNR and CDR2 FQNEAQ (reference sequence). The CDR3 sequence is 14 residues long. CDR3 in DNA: TGTGCCAGCAGCTTAGATGGTAGCTCCTACGAGCAGTACTTC. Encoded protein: CASSLDGSSYEQYF.

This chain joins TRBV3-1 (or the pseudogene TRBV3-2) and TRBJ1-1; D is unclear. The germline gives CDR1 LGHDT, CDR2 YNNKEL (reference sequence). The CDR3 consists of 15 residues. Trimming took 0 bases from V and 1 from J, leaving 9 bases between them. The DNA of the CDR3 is TGTGCCAGCAGCCAAGAGGGGTCGGCGAACACTGAAGCTTTCTTT. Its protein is CASSQEGSANTEAFF.

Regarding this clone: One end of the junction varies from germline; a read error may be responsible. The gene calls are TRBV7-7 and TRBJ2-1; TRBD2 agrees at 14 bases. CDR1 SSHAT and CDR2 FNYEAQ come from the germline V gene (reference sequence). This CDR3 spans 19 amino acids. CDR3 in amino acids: CASSLGGTSGSSSYNEQFF. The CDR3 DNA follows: TGTGCTAGCAGCTTAGGCGGGACTAGCGGGAGTAGCTCCTACAATGAGCAGTTCTTC.

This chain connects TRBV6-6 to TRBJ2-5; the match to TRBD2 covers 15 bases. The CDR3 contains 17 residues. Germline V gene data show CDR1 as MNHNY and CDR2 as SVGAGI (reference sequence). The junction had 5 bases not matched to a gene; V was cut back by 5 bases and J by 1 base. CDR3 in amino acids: CASSRGLAGGFQETQYF. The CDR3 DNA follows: TGTGCCAGCAGTCGTGGACTAGCGGGGGGGTTCCAAGAGACCCAGTACTTC.

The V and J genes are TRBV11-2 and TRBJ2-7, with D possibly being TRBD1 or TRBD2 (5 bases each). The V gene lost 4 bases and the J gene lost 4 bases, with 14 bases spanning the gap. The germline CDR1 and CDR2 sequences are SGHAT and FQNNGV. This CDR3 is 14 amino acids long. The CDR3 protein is CASSSTWGGYEQYF. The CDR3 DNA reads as TGTGCCAGCAGCTCTACCTGGGGCGGGTACGAGCAGTACTTC.

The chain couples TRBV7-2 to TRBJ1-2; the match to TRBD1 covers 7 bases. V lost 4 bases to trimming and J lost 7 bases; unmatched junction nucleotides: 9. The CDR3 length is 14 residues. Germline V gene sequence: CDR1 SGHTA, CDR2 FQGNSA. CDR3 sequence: CASSSHRGFSGYTF. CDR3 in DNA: TGTGCCAGCAGCTCCCACAGGGGATTTTCTGGCTACACCTTC.

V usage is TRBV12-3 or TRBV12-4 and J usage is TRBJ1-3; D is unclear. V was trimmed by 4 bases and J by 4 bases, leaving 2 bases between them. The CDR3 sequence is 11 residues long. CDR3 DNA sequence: TGTGCCAGCAGTTCAGGAAACACCATATATTTT. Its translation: CASSSGNTIYF.

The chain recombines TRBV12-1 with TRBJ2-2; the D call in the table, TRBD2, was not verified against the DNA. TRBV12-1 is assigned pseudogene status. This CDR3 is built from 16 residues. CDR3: CASSCCGGWDSGELFF. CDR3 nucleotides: TGTGCCAGCAGCTGTTGCGGAGGGTGGGATTCGGGGGAGCTGTTTTTT.

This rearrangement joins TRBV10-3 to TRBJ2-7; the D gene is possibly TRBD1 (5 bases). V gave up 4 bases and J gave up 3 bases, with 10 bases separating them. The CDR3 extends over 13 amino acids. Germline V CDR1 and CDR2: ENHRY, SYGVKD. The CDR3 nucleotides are TGTGCCATCAGTGCAGGGAACAGCTACGAGCAGTACTTC. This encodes CAISAGNSYEQYF.

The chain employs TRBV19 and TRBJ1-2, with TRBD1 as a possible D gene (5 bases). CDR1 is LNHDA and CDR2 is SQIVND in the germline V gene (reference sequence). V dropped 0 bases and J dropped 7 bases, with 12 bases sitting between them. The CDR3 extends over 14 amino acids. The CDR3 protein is CASSIDGGFGGYTF. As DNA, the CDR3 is TGTGCCAGTAGTATAGATGGGGGTTTCGGTGGCTACACCTTC.

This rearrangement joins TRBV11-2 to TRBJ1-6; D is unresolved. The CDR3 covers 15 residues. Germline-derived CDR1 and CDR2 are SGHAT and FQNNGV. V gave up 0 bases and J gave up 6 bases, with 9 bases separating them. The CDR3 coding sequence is TGTGCCAGCAGCTTAGATGCATACCCTAATTCACCCCTCCACTTT. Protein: CASSLDAYPNSPLHF.

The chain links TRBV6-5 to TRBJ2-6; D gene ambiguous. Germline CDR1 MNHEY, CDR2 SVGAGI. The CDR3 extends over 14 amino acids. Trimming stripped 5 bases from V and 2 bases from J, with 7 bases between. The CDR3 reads CASSPSTGANVLTF. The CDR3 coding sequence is TGTGCCAGCAGTCCTAGTACTGGGGCCAACGTCCTGACTTTC.

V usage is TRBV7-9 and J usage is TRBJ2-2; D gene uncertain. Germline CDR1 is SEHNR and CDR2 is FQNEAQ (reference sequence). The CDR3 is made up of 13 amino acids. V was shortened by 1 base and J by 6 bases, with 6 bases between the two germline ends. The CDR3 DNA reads TGTGCCAGCAGCTTAGTGGGTTCCGGGGAGCTGTTTTTT. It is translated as CASSLVGSGELFF.